Below, 19 T cell receptor beta chains from the same sample are listed, as sequenced in a study of T cell clones after liver transplantation. Assay used: immunoSEQ multiplex PCR; TCRdb lists only in-frame clones, some missing. The table shows roughly 65,000 clones, with about 92% occurring only once. Here the sequenced sample was CD4+ T cells from blood, taken roughly 25 months after liver transplant. The receptor source for this set is a human patient who received a liver transplant. Some T cells may originate from the graft donor.

The V and J genes are TRBV7-9 and TRBJ2-7, with 8 bases fitting TRBD2. The V segment lost 3 bases and the J segment 6 bases; nucleotides outside the gene matches: 7. Germline values: CDR1 SEHNR, CDR2 FQNEAQ (reference sequence). The CDR3 contains 14 residues. CDR3 bases: TGTGCCAGCAGCTTCGCGAGCGGGAGCCCCGAGCAGTACTTC. Its protein is CASSFASGSPEQYF.

This chain connects TRBV6-5 to TRBJ1-5; TRBD1 agrees at 8 bases. V gave up 4 bases and J gave up 4 bases; unmatched junction bases: 3. The CDR3 extends over 14 amino acids. CDR1 is MNHEY, CDR2 SVGAGI, per germline. In DNA, the CDR3 is TGTGCCAGCAGTTCGGGGACAGGTAATCAGCCCCAGCATTTT. The encoded protein is CASSSGTGNQPQHF.

The count of this clone is one. This chain links TRBV7-8 with TRBJ2-1, with D possibly being TRBD1 or TRBD2 (5 bases each). The ends were cut back, 1 base at V and 15 bases at J, with 16 bases in the middle. Germline CDR1 and CDR2: SGHVS and FQNEAQ. This CDR3 is 13 amino acids long. The CDR3 loop is CASSLGLGPGTFF. In DNA form, the CDR3 reads TGTGCCAGCAGCTTAGGTCTAGGGCCGGGGACGTTCTTC.

The genes are TRBV5-8 and TRBJ1-5, with 7 nucleotides matching TRBD1. There are 15 residues in the CDR3. CDR1 is SGHTS and CDR2 is YDEGEE in the germline V gene. The ends lost 6 bases at V and 0 bases at J; junction bases unmatched: 6. CDR3 protein: CASTRQGNSNQPQHF. CDR3 nucleotides: TGTGCCAGCACTCGACAGGGTAATAGCAATCAGCCCCAGCATTTT.

V usage is TRBV6-4 and J usage is TRBJ2-6; D is perhaps TRBD1 (5 bases). This CDR3 has 15 residues. Germline V gives CDR1 MRHNA, CDR2 SNTAGT. V lost 8 bases to trimming and J lost 0 bases, with 11 bases between them. The DNA for the CDR3 is TGTGCCAGCCGCCAGGGAATCTCTGGGGCCAACGTCCTGACTTTC. Its translation: CASRQGISGANVLTF.

This chain joins TRBV19 and TRBJ1-3; D perhaps matches TRBD1 (5 bases). CDR3 length: 16 amino acids. From germline, CDR1 is LNHDA and CDR2 SQIVND (reference sequence). Trimming left V 3 bases short and J 1 base short, with 13 bases between. CDR3 coding DNA: TGTGCCAGTAGTATCCTAGGTCCAGGGTCTGGAAACACCATATATTTT. Translated, it gives CASSILGPGSGNTIYF.

The chain uses TRBV19 and TRBJ2-7; a possible D gene is TRBD1 (6 bases). Per the germline V gene, CDR1 is LNHDA and CDR2 is SQIVND (reference sequence). Trimming shortened V by 4 bases and J by 6 bases, and 13 bases separated the two germline ends. CDR3 length: 13 residues. The CDR3 here is CASSNQGMGEQYF. The CDR3 DNA is TGTGCCAGTAGTAACCAGGGGATGGGCGAGCAGTACTTC.

The genes are TRBV29-1 and TRBJ2-3; D might be TRBD2 (6 bases). CDR3 size: 14 residues. Germline CDR1 reads SQVTM; CDR2 reads ANQGSEA. V gave up 5 bases and J gave up 1 base, with 13 bases separating them. The chain's CDR3 is CSVTSGSRTDTQYF. The CDR3 DNA sequence: TGCAGCGTTACAAGCGGGTCTCGCACAGATACGCAGTATTTT.

J is TRBJ1-2 and V is TRBV6-6, with unresolved D. This CDR3 has 13 residues. V lost 4 bases and J 8 bases, leaving 14 bases between the germline ends. Germline CDR1 MNHNY, CDR2 SVGAGI (reference sequence). This CDR3 reads CASSFQDGGGYTF. The CDR3 DNA sequence: TGTGCCAGCAGTTTCCAGGACGGCGGGGGCTACACCTTC.

This chain links TRBV7-2 with TRBJ1-2, with a tentative D call TRBD1 (6 bases). V lost 5 bases, J lost 4 bases, and 20 bases lay in between. From germline, CDR1 is SGHTA and CDR2 FQGNSA. This CDR3 spans 16 amino acids. The CDR3 here is CASSPEPPGATYGYTF. The CDR3, as DNA: TGTGCCAGCAGCCCCGAACCCCCAGGGGCGACCTATGGCTACACCTTC.

The genes are TRBV27 and TRBJ2-3; TRBD2 might be the D (7 bases). Germline assignment: CDR1 MNHEY and CDR2 SMNVEV (reference sequence). V lost 5 bases, J lost 2 bases, and 17 bases lay in between. The CDR3 runs to 16 residues. DNA for the CDR3: TGTGCCAGCAGTCCTAGGGGGAGGGGAAACACAGATACGCAGTATTTT. Translating it yields CASSPRGRGNTDTQYF.

This clone was seen only once. This sequence joins TRBV5-4 and TRBJ2-7; 9 nucleotides align to TRBD2. This CDR3 region has 18 residues. CDR1 and CDR2 from the germline V gene are SGHNT and YYREEE (reference sequence). V shed 4 bases and J 4 bases; nucleotides not matched to a gene: 18. As DNA, the CDR3 is TGTGCCAGCAGCCCGGGGGGGGTAGCGGGAGTCCCAGGGTACGAGCAGTACTTC. This sequence encodes CASSPGGVAGVPGYEQYF.

The chain combines TRBV6-1 with TRBJ2-3, with a weak D call TRBD2 (6 bases). The CDR3 sequence is 15 residues long. V lost 4 bases and J 0 bases, leaving 11 bases between the germline ends. In germline, CDR1 is MNHNS, CDR2 SASEGT. The CDR3 DNA follows: TGTGCCAGCAGTGTGGCGGGGTGGAGCACAGATACGCAGTATTTT. It is translated as CASSVAGWSTDTQYF.

This clone was recorded once. The chain uses TRBV5-1 and TRBJ2-5; D is possibly TRBD1 or TRBD2 (5 bases each). Germline loops: CDR1 SGHRS, CDR2 YFSETQ. The CDR3 covers 15 residues. The V end lost 4 bases, the J end lost 0 bases, and 13 bases lay between the germline ends. The CDR3 sequence: CASSVSWGYQETQYF. As DNA, the CDR3 is TGCGCCAGCAGCGTCTCGTGGGGGTACCAAGAGACCCAGTACTTC.

This chain joins TRBV2 and TRBJ1-1; D uncertain. CDR3 size: 14 residues. CDR1 and CDR2 from the germline V gene are SNHLY and FYNNEI. Trimming removed 4 bases at V and 4 bases at J, with 13 bases between. The CDR3 loop reads CASSGTPKATEAFF. The CDR3, as DNA: TGTGCCAGCAGTGGTACGCCAAAGGCCACTGAAGCTTTCTTT.

This chain joins TRBV4-3 and TRBJ2-3, with D perhaps matching TRBD1 (6 bases). There are 16 residues in the CDR3. Trimming took 0 bases from V and 8 from J, leaving 18 bases between them. Per the germline V gene, CDR1 is LGHNA and CDR2 is YSLEER. CDR3 DNA: TGCGCCAGCAGCCAAGATCACGGTGCAGGGGACGTTACGCAGTATTTT. Encoded protein: CASSQDHGAGDVTQYF.

The chain joins TRBV7-2 to TRBJ1-2, with D hard to call. The CDR3 has 14 residues. V gave up 3 bases and J gave up 6 bases, with 14 bases separating them. The germline CDR1 and CDR2 sequences are SGHTA and FQGNSA. CDR3 residues: CASSFSSDTHGYTF. CDR3 in DNA: TGTGCCAGCAGCTTTTCGAGCGACACGCATGGCTACACCTTC.

The chain links TRBV15 to TRBJ2-7; D perhaps matches TRBD1 (7 bases). CDR3 length equals 16 residues. Germline lookup yields CDR1 LNHNV and CDR2 YYDKDF (reference sequence). The V end lost 5 bases, the J end lost 0 bases, and 17 bases lay between the germline ends. CDR3 nucleotide sequence: TGTGCCACCAGCTTACCTTCAGGGGGGAGCTCCTACGAGCAGTACTTC. The encoded protein is CATSLPSGGSSYEQYF.

The chain carries TRBV11-2 and TRBJ2-2; D could derive from TRBD1 or TRBD2 (5 bases each). CDR1 is SGHAT and CDR2 is FQNNGV in the germline V gene. Trimming took off 4 bases at V and 4 bases at J, with 16 bases between the two ends. CDR3 size: 16 residues. The CDR3 coding sequence is TGTGCCAGCAGCTCCCTTGGGGACGGCTTCACCGGGGAGCTGTTTTTT. Translated: CASSSLGDGFTGELFF.